These T cell receptor beta chains were read from a single sample in a study of memory CD4+ T cells and cytomegalovirus serostatus. The protocol was immunoSEQ multiplex PCR, while the TCRdb copy is restricted to in-frame clones and leaves out a portion. Counted here are more than 55,000 clones, more than 75% occurring once; the ten biggest clones make up roughly 0.9%. Sequencing was performed on memory CD4+ T cells from blood. The receptors derive from an adult in good health and CMV-seronegative. Both conserved end residues are part of each CDR3. D genes are given only for firm matches. A clone size is listed for some rows: how often the clone was seen (once, few, many), or a class if it is expanded.

TRBJ1-2	TRBV27	-	-	CASSGAVNYGYTF	TGTGCCAGCAGTGGGGCGGTTAACTATGGCTACACCTTC
TRBJ2-3	TRBV6-6	TRBD1	once	CASSFDRVTDTQYF	TGTGCCAGCAGTTTTGACAGGGTAACAGATACGCAGTATTTT
TRBJ1-6	TRBV7-9	-	once	CASSLNMGNSPLHF	TGTGCCAGCAGCTTAAATATGGGGAATTCACCCCTCCACTTT
TRBJ2-1	TRBV11-3	-	-	CASSLEAQSSYNEQFF	TGTGCCAGCAGCTTAGAGGCTCAAAGCTCCTACAATGAGCAGTTCTTC
TRBJ1-6	TRBV5-4	-	-	CASSLWGGDSPLHF	TGTGCCAGCAGCTTGTGGGGGGGAGATTCACCCCTCCACTTT
TRBJ2-3	TRBV10-3	-	-	CAISESAGASDTQYF	TGTGCCATCAGTGAGTCTGCGGGGGCCTCGGATACGCAGTATTTT
TRBJ1-1	TRBV19	TRBD1	-	CASSIDRDTEAFF	TGTGCCAGTAGTATTGACAGGGACACTGAAGCTTTCTTT
TRBJ2-3	TRBV6-1	-	-	CASSELGAQYF	TGTGCCAGCAGTGAACTAGGTGCGCAGTATTTT
TRBJ2-7	TRBV6-6	-	-	CASSQYRVSEQYF	TGTGCCAGCAGCCAATACAGGGTATCCGAGCAGTACTTC
TRBJ1-3	TRBV9	-	few	CASSGRERQTGNTIYF	TGTGCCAGCAGCGGACGAGAGAGACAGACTGGAAACACCATATATTTT
TRBJ1-1	TRBV6-1	-	-	CASSEALPTTEAFF	TGTGCCAGCAGTGAAGCCCTACCCACCACTGAAGCTTTCTTT
TRBJ2-3	TRBV9	TRBD2	-	CASSVGGRRADTQYF	TGTGCCAGCAGCGTGGGCGGGAGAAGGGCAGATACGCAGTATTTT
TRBJ1-2	TRBV4-1	TRBD1	-	CASSPPNRGPYGYTF	TGCGCCAGCAGCCCTCCGAACAGGGGGCCTTATGGCTACACCTTC
TRBJ2-7	TRBV19	TRBD2	-	CASSRSSGRAYEQYF	TGTGCCAGTAGTCGCTCTAGCGGGAGGGCCTACGAGCAGTACTTC
TRBJ2-1	TRBV19	-	few	CASSIRGSYNEQFF	TGTGCCAGTAGTATAAGGGGCTCCTACAATGAGCAGTTCTTC
TRBJ1-2	TRBV12-5	TRBD1	-	CASGLVQGGSTGYTF	TGTGCTAGTGGTTTGGTACAAGGGGGCTCAACGGGCTACACCTTC
TRBJ1-1	TRBV12-5	-	few	CASGSSQVMNTEAFF	TGTGCTAGTGGTTCGTCACAGGTGATGAACACTGAAGCTTTCTTT
TRBJ2-1	TRBV7-8	TRBD2	-	CASSLALAGGSNEQFF	TGTGCCAGCAGCTTAGCACTAGCGGGAGGATCAAATGAGCAGTTCTTC